The 20 T cell receptor beta chains in this list originate from one sample, sequenced in a study of Graves' ophthalmopathy and Graves' hyperthyroidism. CDR3 regions of TCR beta were amplified from RNA transcripts. Investigators did first-round RT-PCR with HTBI primers, then second-round multiplex PCR. TCRdb passed the multiplex PCR reads through MiXCR, listing each CDR3 protein once. The table shows 360,000 or so distinct CDR3 sequences, with 15% to 20% occurring only once. The sequencing sample was made of peripheral blood. All receptors derive from a woman between 18 and 29 years old with Graves' ophthalmopathy.

This clonotype was seen ten or more times. The J gene is TRBJ1-1, the V gene TRBV6-1; TRBD1 is a possible D gene (5 bases). The CDR3 extends over 14 amino acids. The germline V gene encodes CDR1 MNHNS and CDR2 SASEGT. The V and J ends lost 5 bases and 9 bases respectively, with 19 bases between them. The CDR3 loop is CASSPRGYGHKAFF. CDR3 nucleotide sequence: TGTGCCAGCAGTCCCCGGGGCTACGGACACAAAGCTTTCTTT.

This clonotype was picked up many times. The chain carries TRBV6-5 and TRBJ2-7; D may correspond to TRBD1 or TRBD2 (5 bases each). V shed 4 bases and J shed 3 bases, with 10 bases lying between them. Germline CDR1 and CDR2: MNHEY and SVGAGI. This CDR3 spans 13 amino acids. The CDR3 DNA is TGTGCCAGCAGTTTCTTGGGGGACTACGAGCAGTACTTC. Amino acid sequence: CASSFLGDYEQYF.

V and J are TRBV28 and TRBJ2-7; D gene ambiguous. V lost 5 bases to trimming and J lost 2 bases, with 13 bases between them. The CDR3 loop spans 14 amino acids. Germline lookup yields CDR1 MDHEN and CDR2 SYDVKM. The CDR3 DNA sequence: TGTGCCAGCAGTCCCCAGGCCGGAGCCTACGAGCAGTACTTC. The encoded protein is CASSPQAGAYEQYF.

The table lists this clonotype with many counts. The CDR3 protein is CSVEPGQGERETQYF. CDR3 in DNA: TGCAGCGTGGAGCCGGGACAGGGAGAGAGGGAGACCCAGTACTTC. V usage is TRBV29-1 and J usage is TRBJ2-5, with TRBD1 matching over 9 bases. Germline CDR1 and CDR2: SQVTM and ANQGSEA. The V and J ends lost 6 bases and 5 bases, in that order; junction bases with no gene match: 13. The CDR3 totals 15 residues.

Many counts were recorded for this clonotype. This chain links TRBV6-1 with TRBJ1-6, with D uncertain. CDR3 length: 15 amino acids. V gave up 3 bases and J gave up 0 bases, with 6 bases separating them. Germline CDR1 reads MNHNS; CDR2 reads SASEGT. CDR3 DNA: TGTGCCAGCAGTGACAGCTACTCCTATAATTCACCCCTCCACTTT. Its protein product is CASSDSYSYNSPLHF.

The sample holds a few counts of this clonotype. The chain carries TRBV20-1 and TRBJ2-2; 8 bases agree with TRBD2. Germline loops: CDR1 DFQATT, CDR2 SNEGSKA (reference sequence). This CDR3 region has 15 residues. J was trimmed by 5 bases and V by 1 base; bases with no gene match: 6. The CDR3, as DNA: TGCAGTGCTAGAGGAGCGGGAGTGCGGACCGGGGAGCTGTTTTTT. Protein product: CSARGAGVRTGELFF.

At least ten counts were recorded for this clonotype. With a much larger clone just one base away, this may be a read error. The chain couples TRBV12-3 or TRBV12-4 to TRBJ1-5, with unresolved D. This CDR3 has 14 amino acids. Here the CDR3 DNA reads TGTGCCAGCAGTCGACTGTATAGCAGTCAGCCCCAGCATTTT. It translates to CASSRLYSSQPQHF.

This clonotype was recorded many times. V usage is TRBV7-9 and J usage is TRBJ2-7; TRBD2 matches at 9 bases. This CDR3 contains 14 residues. With 0 bases clipped from V and 4 bases from J, the junction kept 1 base outside the gene matches. Per the germline V gene, CDR1 is SEHNR and CDR2 is FQNEAQ (reference sequence). CDR3 sequence reads: CASSLALAGYEQYF. The CDR3 coding sequence is TGTGCCAGCAGCTTAGCTCTAGCGGGGTACGAGCAGTACTTC.

This clonotype came up many times. The gene calls are TRBV12-5 and TRBJ1-1; D not certain. V lost 5 bases to trimming and J lost 7 bases, with 8 bases between them. This CDR3 spans 11 amino acids. Germline V gene lookup returns CDR1 LGHNT and CDR2 FRNRAP. The CDR3 loop reads CASGLRGEAFF. In nucleotides, the CDR3 is TGTGCTAGTGGTCTCCGAGGTGAAGCTTTCTTT.

This clonotype was counted many times. The chain combines TRBV6-1 with TRBJ1-1, with 9 bases aligning to TRBD1. CDR3 size: 16 residues. The germline V gene encodes CDR1 MNHNS and CDR2 SASEGT. V dropped 7 bases and J dropped 4; count of bases not matched to a gene: 13. The CDR3: CASTLMYTGGVTEAFF. The CDR3, as DNA: TGTGCCAGCACCCTGATGTACACAGGGGGCGTCACTGAAGCTTTCTTT.

This clonotype was observed at least ten times. The gene calls are TRBV28 and TRBJ2-2; D might be TRBD1 (6 bases). V was cut by 7 bases and J by 0 bases, with 12 bases left in between. The CDR3 spans 15 residues. CDR1 is MDHEN and CDR2 is SYDVKM in the germline V gene. The CDR3 loop is CASKGRGANTGELFF. In nucleotides, the CDR3 is TGTGCCAGCAAAGGCAGGGGCGCGAACACCGGGGAGCTGTTTTTT. The full variable domain, with the rest looked up from reference TRBV28 and TRBJ2-2, is DVKVTQSSRYLVKRTGEKVFLECVQDMDHENMFWYRQDPGLGLRLIYFSYDVKMKEKGDIPEGYSVSREKKERFSLILESASTNQTSMYLCASKGRGANTGELFFGEGSRLTVL.

This clonotype was detected ten times or more. The J gene is TRBJ1-5, the V gene TRBV11-3; D possibly corresponds to TRBD1 (6 bases). CDR3 length equals 16 residues. V lost 1 base and J 4 bases, leaving 14 bases between the germline ends. Germline V lookup: CDR1 SGHNT, CDR2 YENEEA. The CDR3 is CASSLGGGGSNQPQHF. The CDR3 DNA is TGTGCCAGCAGCTTAGGTGGAGGGGGAAGTAATCAGCCCCAGCATTTT.

This clonotype has only one observation. A read error may produce the germline difference seen at one junction end. J is TRBJ2-7 and V is TRBV10-3; TRBD2 agrees at 13 bases. The CDR3 spans 15 residues. CDR1 and CDR2 (germline): ENHRY, SYGVKD. DNA of the CDR3: TGTGCCATCAGTGGTGGACTAGCGGGGGACCGACGGGGGCACTTC. This translates into CAISGGLAGDRRGHF.

This clonotype is a singleton in its sample. This chain links TRBV24-1 with TRBJ2-2; 11 nucleotides align to TRBD2. The trim removed 4 bases at V and 4 bases at J, leaving 4 bases unmatched. This CDR3 comprises 16 residues. Germline V lookup: CDR1 KGHDR, CDR2 SFDVKD. The CDR3 coding sequence is TGTGCCACCAGTGAACCCGGGACTAGCGGCACCGGGGAGCTGTTTTTT. This translates into CATSEPGTSGTGELFF.

The chain carries TRBV12-3 or TRBV12-4 and TRBJ1-5; D is perhaps TRBD1 (5 bases). The CDR3 length is 15 residues. Trimming stripped 6 bases from V and 5 bases from J, with 17 bases between. CDR3 loop: CASSETGREDQPQHF. The CDR3 DNA reads as TGTGCCAGCAGCGAAACGGGCAGGGAGGATCAGCCCCAGCATTTT.

This clonotype has a count of ten or more. The rearrangement uses TRBV7-2 and TRBJ2-7; TRBD2 might be the D (6 bases). CDR1 and CDR2 (germline): SGHTA, FQGNSA. V was cut by 3 bases and J by 6 bases, with 15 bases left in between. The CDR3 has 14 residues. This chain's CDR3 is CASSFGGEVGEQYF. For the CDR3, the DNA is TGTGCCAGCAGCTTTGGAGGGGAGGTGGGCGAGCAGTACTTC.

This clonotype was detected only a few times. A much larger clonotype is one base distant, so this may be a read error. The V and J genes are TRBV9 and TRBJ1-1; D is undetermined. From germline, CDR1 is SGDLS and CDR2 YYNGEE. The CDR3 has 16 amino acids. Deletions cut 4 bases from V and 4 bases from J, with 20 bases between. CDR3 loop: CASSLGGVIGGTEAFF. In DNA form, the CDR3 reads TGTGCCAGCAGCTTGGGCGGGGTGATAGGCGGCACTGAAGCTTTCTTT.

Many counts were recorded for this clonotype. The chain has TRBV29-1 and TRBJ2-2; D remains unclear. The germline V gene has CDR1 SQVTM and CDR2 ANQGSEA. The CDR3 is 13 residues long. The CDR3, as DNA: TGCAGTCCCATGGACGGGAACACCGGGGAGCTGTTTTTT. This encodes CSPMDGNTGELFF.

This clonotype came up many times. The rearrangement joins TRBV6-2 or TRBV6-3 to TRBJ1-1, with D perhaps matching TRBD1 (6 bases). The V gene's germline CDR1 is MNHEY and CDR2 SVGEGT. This CDR3 contains 12 residues. V was pared by 5 bases and J by 9 bases, with 13 bases between. CDR3 nucleotides: TGTGCCAGCAGTCTACAGGGAATTCAAGCTTTCTTT. Translation: CASSLQGIQAFF.

This clonotype was recorded once. This chain links TRBV5-1 with TRBJ2-2; TRBD2 matches 10 bases. In germline, CDR1 is SGHRS, CDR2 YFSETQ. There are 15 residues in the CDR3. Trimming cost V 3 bases and J 5 bases; bases outside gene matches: 4. The chain's CDR3 is CASSSSGRATGELFF. In nucleotides, the CDR3 is TGCGCCAGCAGCTCTAGCGGGAGAGCTACCGGGGAGCTGTTTTTT. Complete variable domain (other parts from reference TRBV5-1 and TRBJ2-2): KAGVTQTPRYLIKTRGQQVTLSCSPISGHRSVSWYQQTPGQGLQFLFEYFSETQRNKGNFPGRFSGRQFSNSRSEMNVSTLELGDSALYLCASSSSGRATGELFFGEGSRLTVL.